The 15 T cell receptor beta chains reported below all come from one sample, sequenced in a study of cytomegalovirus exposure and HLA in healthy donors. The PCR used 60 Vbeta and 13 Jbeta primers. The data were produced by immunoSEQ multiplex PCR, yet TCRdb's version contains in-frame clones alone and is incomplete. Among about 180,000 clones, over 65% were seen once, and the ten largest hold about 1.5%. The sequencing sample was made of PBMCs. Every receptor here comes from a man younger than 35 in good health and CMV-seronegative.

The V and J genes are TRBV6-1 and TRBJ2-5, with a tentative D call TRBD1 (6 bases). This CDR3 is built from 12 residues. The germline V gene encodes CDR1 MNHNS and CDR2 SASEGT. The V end was cut by 3 bases, the J end by 4 bases, with 6 bases between. CDR3 DNA sequence: TGTGCCAGCAGTGACAGGGGAGAGACCCAGTACTTC. The encoded protein is CASSDRGETQYF.

V gene TRBV2 combines with J gene TRBJ1-1; D gene uncertain. Germline CDR1 reads SNHLY; CDR2 reads FYNNEI. Between the trimmed V and J ends, which lost 4 bases and 7 bases, there was a span of 16 bases. This CDR3 has 14 amino acids. Written as DNA, the CDR3 is TGTGCCAGCAGTGGGGGTCGGACTCTTAGTGAAGCTTTCTTT. This codes for CASSGGRTLSEAFF.

The chain has TRBV21-1 and TRBJ2-3; TRBD2, the table's D call, was not compared with the DNA. TRBV21-1 is a listed pseudogene. The CDR3 spans 15 residues. The CDR3 region has the DNA TGTGCCAGCACCCACCGGCGGGGGGGGGCGGATACGCAGTATTTT. Translation gives CASTHRRGGADTQYF.

The rearrangement links TRBV4-1 to TRBJ2-1; D is undetermined. Per germline, CDR1 MGHRA and CDR2 YSYEKL. V was clipped by 5 bases and J by 6 bases, with 20 bases between them. The CDR3 contains 16 residues. CDR3 sequence (DNA): TGCGCCAGCAGCGAATCAGCCGGAGTACTGGGCAATGAGCAGTTCTTC. Its translation: CASSESAGVLGNEQFF.

The chain combines TRBV19 with TRBJ2-1, with D possibly matching TRBD1 (7 bases). The germline CDR1 and CDR2 sequences are LNHDA and SQIVND (reference sequence). Deletions cut 4 bases from V and 4 bases from J, with 14 bases between. The CDR3 is 15 residues long. This CDR3 reads CASSSAGGGYNEQFF. Here the CDR3 DNA reads TGTGCCAGTAGTAGTGCAGGGGGAGGATACAATGAGCAGTTCTTC.

This rearrangement joins TRBV28 to TRBJ2-2; possibly TRBD2 for D (5 bases). Germline V gene sequence: CDR1 MDHEN, CDR2 SYDVKM. The CDR3 sequence is 15 residues long. The V end was cut by 3 bases, the J end by 5 bases, with 13 bases between. The CDR3 sequence is CASSFSRGKTGELFF. DNA for the CDR3: TGTGCCAGCAGTTTCTCCCGAGGGAAAACCGGGGAGCTGTTTTTT.

This clone was seen a handful of times. This rearrangement joins TRBV30 to TRBJ1-5; 8 bases fit TRBD1. The J segment lost 7 bases and the V segment lost 8 bases, leaving 10 bases of the junction unmatched. Germline V lookup: CDR1 GTSNPN, CDR2 SVGIG (reference sequence). The CDR3 spans 13 residues. The CDR3 DNA follows: TGTGCCAGCTCCCAGGGGGCAGGGCAGCCCCAGCATTTT. This codes for CASSQGAGQPQHF.

The chain joins TRBV4-1 to TRBJ1-5; D is perhaps TRBD1 (6 bases). This CDR3 spans 17 amino acids. Trimming left V 4 bases short and J 2 bases short, with 18 bases between. The germline V gene has CDR1 MGHRA and CDR2 YSYEKL. CDR3 protein: CASSLREGGEGNQPQHF. The CDR3 nucleotides read TGCGCCAGCAGCCTCCGGGAGGGGGGGGAAGGCAATCAGCCCCAGCATTTT.

The CDR3 sequence is CASSPNPGNEQFF. The CDR3 coding sequence is TGTGCCAGCAGCCCGAACCCGGGGAATGAGCAGTTCTTC. This chain uses TRBV7-3 with TRBJ2-1; TRBD2 is a possible D gene (5 bases). From germline, CDR1 is SGHTA and CDR2 FQGTGA. Trimming shortened V by 5 bases and J by 7 bases, and 12 bases separated the two germline ends. There are 13 residues in the CDR3.

The chain joins TRBV29-1 to TRBJ2-7; TRBD2 is a possible D gene (6 bases). The germline V gene has CDR1 SQVTM and CDR2 ANQGSEA. CDR3 length: 12 amino acids. Trimming left V 5 bases short and J 3 bases short, with 11 bases between. The CDR3 protein is CSVQSSVYEQYF. CDR3 nucleotide sequence: TGCAGCGTTCAGTCTAGCGTCTACGAGCAGTACTTC.

V is TRBV9 and J is TRBJ1-4; D perhaps matches TRBD1 (5 bases). Trimming removed 4 bases from V and 3 bases from J, with 13 bases in between. Germline-derived CDR1 and CDR2 are SGDLS and YYNGEE. CDR3 size: 15 residues. This CDR3 is CASSLRGGANEKLFF. The CDR3 bases are TGTGCCAGCAGCCTCCGGGGGGGTGCTAATGAAAAACTGTTTTTT. Using reference TRBV9 and TRBJ1-4 for the parts outside the CDR3, the full variable domain is DSGVTQTPKHLITATGQRVTLRCSPRSGDLSVYWYQQSLDQGLQFLIQYYNGEERAKGNILERFSAQQFPDLHSELNLSSLELGDSALYFCASSLRGGANEKLFFGSGTQLSVL.

This clone was detected only a few times. CDR3 DNA: TGTGCCTGGAGACTCACAGGGAGCACTGAAGCTTTCTTT. The encoded protein is CAWRLTGSTEAFF. V usage is TRBV30 and J usage is TRBJ1-1; weak D call: TRBD1 (6 bases). Germline V lookup: CDR1 GTSNPN, CDR2 SVGIG (reference sequence). This CDR3 has 13 residues. Between the trimmed V and J ends, which lost 3 bases and 4 bases, there was a span of 12 bases.

A few counts support this clone. The CDR3 nucleotides are TGTGCCAGCAGTTTAAGATGGAGCAGGGGGATCTACGAGCAGTACTTC. Translation: CASSLRWSRGIYEQYF. The V call is TRBV27, the J call TRBJ2-7; 7 bases map to TRBD1. From germline, CDR1 is MNHEY and CDR2 SMNVEV (reference sequence). The CDR3 has 16 residues. V dropped 2 bases and J dropped 3; count of bases not matched to a gene: 10.

This clone has a handful of counts. The sample holds other DNA sequences that translate to the same CDR3. The chain recombines TRBV5-3 with TRBJ1-4; 7 nucleotides agree with TRBD1. Being an ORF, TRBV5-3 has a function that is uncertain. Trimming at V came to 0 bases and at J to 7 bases, leaving 9 bases not matched to a gene. CDR3 length equals 16 residues. The CDR3: CARSLGRGRAVEKLFF. In DNA, the CDR3 is TGTGCCAGAAGCTTGGGGAGGGGGCGGGCGGTTGAAAAACTGTTTTTT.

The rearrangement joins TRBV4-1 to TRBJ2-3; 12 bases are shared with TRBD1. Trimming took 4 bases from V and 4 from J; bases not matched to a gene: 12. There are 18 residues in the CDR3. CDR1 and CDR2 (germline): MGHRA, YSYEKL. The CDR3 region is CASSPDPPGQGASDTQYF. The CDR3 DNA follows: TGCGCCAGCAGCCCAGACCCCCCGGGACAGGGGGCATCAGATACGCAGTATTTT.